Listed below are T cell receptor beta chains from one sample, sequenced in a study of regulatory T cells in long-lasting Graves disease. TCRdb reprocessed the multiplex PCR reads via MiXCR and lists one record per CDR3 protein. There are a few hundred thousand distinct CDR3 sequences in the sample; 15% occur only once, and about 8% lies in the top ten. Separately, the same data were catalogued under a study of T cells in Graves' hyperthyroidism and ophthalmopathy.

The starting material was peripheral blood mononuclear cells (PBMCs), obtained at new diagnosis, from a patient treated with antithyroid drugs. The receptors come from a woman in her 40s with Graves disease. CDR3s include the opening cysteine and the closing phenylalanine or tryptophan. A D gene is named only where the DNA matches it firmly. The size field is filled for only some rows; it gives once, few, many or a size class.

d_call	clone_size	j_call	v_call	cdr3_aa	cdr3_nt
TRBD1	few	TRBJ1-5	TRBV27	CASSFSGGYQPQHF	TGTGCCAGCAGTTTTTCAGGGGGCTATCAGCCCCAGCATTTT
TRBD1	-	TRBJ1-1	TRBV5-1	CASSRRTGDTEAFF	TGCGCCAGCAGCCGTAGGACAGGAGACACTGAAGCTTTCTTT
-	many	TRBJ2-2	TRBV10-3	CAISESGMSGNTGELFF	TGTGCCATCAGTGAGTCGGGTATGAGCGGTAACACCGGGGAGCTGTTTTTT
TRBD1	many	TRBJ2-1	TRBV19	CASSLGTGQFF	TGTGCCAGTAGCCTAGGGACAGGGCAGTTCTTC
-	many	TRBJ2-5	TRBV2	CASSEALGQKETQYF	TGTGCCAGCAGTGAAGCGCTAGGGCAGAAGGAGACCCAGTACTTC
-	many	TRBJ2-5	TRBV27	CASGLETQYF	TGTGCCAGCGGACTAGAGACCCAGTACTTC
TRBD1	few	TRBJ2-5	TRBV20-1	CSAGQGKTQYF	TGCAGTGCCGGACAGGGGAAGACCCAGTACTTC
TRBD2	-	TRBJ2-7	TRBV24-1	CATSDPGTSGYEQYF	TGTGCCACCAGTGATCCCGGGACTAGCGGCTACGAGCAGTACTTC
-	many	TRBJ2-6	TRBV11-1	CASAGQSSGANVLTF	TGTGCCAGCGCTGGACAAAGCTCTGGGGCCAACGTCCTGACTTTC
-	many	TRBJ2-6	TRBV7-9	CASSRPRRRDYPGANVLTF	TGTGCCAGCAGCCGCCCCCGGAGGAGGGATTACCCTGGGGCCAACGTCCTGACTTTC
-	many	TRBJ2-5	TRBV28	CASTSAGRSQETQYF	TGTGCCAGCACCTCGGCCGGGAGATCCCAAGAGACCCAGTACTTC
TRBD2	many	TRBJ2-3	TRBV11-3	CASSFDPLADGTDTQYF	TGTGCCAGCAGCTTCGACCCACTAGCGGACGGCACAGATACGCAGTATTTT
TRBD2	-	TRBJ2-2	TRBV28	CASRSLAGQAGELFF	TGTGCCAGCAGGTCTTTAGCGGGACAAGCCGGGGAGCTGTTTTTT
-	-	TRBJ1-2	TRBV7-6	CASSSRQASYGYTF	TGTGCCAGCAGCTCCCGACAGGCCTCCTATGGCTACACCTTC
TRBD1	many	TRBJ2-7	TRBV12-3/TRBV12-4	CASSETGTGGYEQYF	TGTGCCAGCAGCGAGACCGGGACAGGGGGCTACGAGCAGTACTTC
TRBD1	few	TRBJ1-5	TRBV5-6	CASSFGTGVQPQHF	TGTGCCAGCAGCTTCGGGACAGGGGTACAGCCCCAGCATTTT
-	few	TRBJ1-1	TRBV5-1	CASSLAVSTGNTEAFF	TGCGCCAGCAGCTTGGCCGTGAGTACAGGAAACACTGAAGCTTTCTTT
TRBD2	many	TRBJ2-2	TRBV11-2	CASSLELAGVELFF	TGTGCCAGCAGCTTAGAGCTAGCGGGAGTGGAGCTGTTTTTT
-	many	TRBJ1-4	TRBV9	CASSPSGSLEKLFF	TGTGCCAGCAGCCCCTCAGGGAGCCTTGAAAAACTGTTTTTT
TRBD1	many	TRBJ2-2	TRBV19	CATRQGGPNTGELFF	TGTGCCACCCGACAGGGGGGACCGAACACCGGGGAGCTGTTTTTT